Listed here are 14 T cell receptor beta chains from one sample, sequenced in a study of blood T cell repertoires in COVID-19. The data were produced by immunoSEQ multiplex PCR, yet TCRdb's version contains in-frame clones alone and is incomplete. In the table there are about 220,000 clones, around 81% of which are singletons. Sequencing was performed on peripheral blood. These receptors were obtained from a woman aged 60-75 years with acute or convalescent COVID-19.

The chain joins TRBV6-6 to TRBJ1-3; D gene unclear. Germline lookup yields CDR1 MNHNY and CDR2 SVGAGI (reference sequence). Trimming took 0 bases from V and 2 from J, leaving 8 bases between them. This CDR3 is 15 amino acids long. This CDR3 reads CASSYSEGTGNTIYF. The CDR3 bases are TGTGCCAGCAGTTACTCGGAGGGAACTGGAAACACCATATATTTT.

This chain uses TRBV5-6 with TRBJ2-7; D possibly corresponds to TRBD2 (5 bases). Germline values: CDR1 SGHDT, CDR2 YYEEEE. The CDR3 is 15 amino acids. Trimming left V 3 bases short and J 3 bases short, with 16 bases between. CDR3 nucleotide sequence: TGTGCCAGCAGCTCGAACCTACTAGGAAACTACGAGCAGTACTTC. Its translation: CASSSNLLGNYEQYF.

This clone has a single count. J is TRBJ2-1 and V is TRBV28; 11 bases map to TRBD2. Germline V gene data show CDR1 as MDHEN and CDR2 as SYDVKM. This CDR3 contains 15 residues. V lost 3 bases to trimming and J lost 8 bases; unmatched junction nucleotides: 6. This CDR3 reads CASSFLAGGPYEQFF. The CDR3 DNA reads as TGTGCCAGCAGTTTTTTAGCGGGGGGGCCATATGAGCAGTTCTTC.

This clone was recorded a few times. This chain uses TRBV3-1 (or the pseudogene TRBV3-2) with TRBJ1-2, with TRBD1 identical over 8 bases. Germline V gene data show CDR1 as LGHDT and CDR2 as YNNKEL (reference sequence). V shed 1 base, J shed 4 bases, and the junction held 2 bases outside the gene matches. This CDR3 has 14 residues. CDR3 amino acids: CASSQAGQGYGYTF. For the CDR3, the DNA is TGTGCCAGCAGCCAAGCCGGACAGGGCTATGGCTACACCTTC.

V gene TRBV7-9 combines with J gene TRBJ1-4, with 7 bases lining up with TRBD1. The length of the CDR3 is 16 residues. The V segment lost 5 bases and the J segment 7 bases; nucleotides outside the gene matches: 13. Germline V gene sequence: CDR1 SEHNR, CDR2 FQNEAQ (reference sequence). CDR3 in DNA: TGTGCCAGCAGCCCCGCCACGGGGGCAGGGGGTGAAAAACTGTTTTTT. Its protein is CASSPATGAGGEKLFF.

This chain joins TRBV4-2 and TRBJ2-7, with 9 nucleotides matching TRBD2. The trim removed 0 bases at V and 2 bases at J, leaving 5 bases unmatched. CDR3 length equals 16 residues. CDR1 and CDR2 from the germline V gene are LGHNA and YNFKEQ. The CDR3 region has the DNA TGTGCCAGCAGCCAAGAATCATCTAGCGGGGCCTACGAGCAGTACTTC. Encoded protein: CASSQESSSGAYEQYF.

This chain links TRBV3-1 (or the pseudogene TRBV3-2) with TRBJ1-2; the D is unclear. Trimming stripped 2 bases from V and 1 base from J, with 14 bases between. The CDR3 totals 16 residues. CDR1 and CDR2 from the germline V gene are LGHDT and YNNKEL (reference sequence). CDR3: CASSQQAKLNNYGYTF. DNA of the CDR3: TGTGCCAGCAGCCAACAGGCCAAGCTTAATAACTATGGCTACACCTTC.

This clone showed up just once. The chain uses TRBV19 and TRBJ2-1; 12 nucleotides align to TRBD2. CDR3 size: 22 residues. From germline, CDR1 is LNHDA and CDR2 SQIVND (reference sequence). Unmatched junction bases numbered 18, after V lost 3 bases and J lost 0 bases. The CDR3 coding sequence is TGTGCCAGTAGTATGGGACCCGGCGGGGCTAGCGGGGGGGGTAGCTCCTACAATGAGCAGTTCTTC. Its translation is CASSMGPGGASGGGSSYNEQFF.

The chain uses TRBV5-1 and TRBJ1-6, with D maybe TRBD1 (5 bases). This CDR3 has 16 amino acids. Germline CDR1 reads SGHRS; CDR2 reads YFSETQ. Trimming removed 1 base from V and 1 base from J, with 9 bases in between. CDR3 DNA: TGCGCCAGCAGCTTGTTCGGGGGATCCTATAATTCACCCCTCCACTTT. Amino acids: CASSLFGGSYNSPLHF.

This clone was observed once. The chain has TRBV5-1 and TRBJ1-1; D gene ambiguous. This CDR3 is 13 amino acids long. Between the trimmed V and J ends, which lost 6 bases and 0 bases, there was a span of 9 bases. Germline values: CDR1 SGHRS, CDR2 YFSETQ. CDR3: CASTYEVNTEAFF. CDR3 bases: TGCGCCAGCACCTACGAGGTGAACACTGAAGCTTTCTTT.

This clone was found a few times. The V gene is TRBV7-8, the J gene TRBJ1-1; TRBD1 might be the D (5 bases). Trimming shortened V by 2 bases and J by 5 bases, and 15 bases separated the two germline ends. Germline CDR1 SGHVS, CDR2 FQNEAQ. CDR3 length: 15 residues. The DNA for the CDR3 is TGTGCCAGCAGCTTAAAGGGGTTCAGAGAAACTGAAGCTTTCTTT. Translated: CASSLKGFRETEAFF.

The chain combines TRBV5-1 with TRBJ2-5; 16 nucleotides align to TRBD2. The CDR3 extends over 18 amino acids. From germline, CDR1 is SGHRS and CDR2 YFSETQ. V shed 7 bases, J shed 2 bases, and the junction held 11 bases outside the gene matches. CDR3 DNA sequence: TGCGCCAGCTTTCGGGGACTAGCGGGGGGGCCCCGGCAAGAGACCCAGTACTTC. As protein: CASFRGLAGGPRQETQYF.

Notes on this clone: Other DNA sequences in the sample encode the same CDR3. The rearrangement joins TRBV19 to TRBJ2-2; no definite D call. CDR1 and CDR2 (germline): LNHDA, SQIVND (reference sequence). CDR3 size: 14 residues. The V and J ends lost 1 base and 1 base respectively, with 4 bases between them. CDR3 sequence (DNA): TGTGCCAGTAGTATAGGAGGGAACACCGGGGAGCTGTTTTTT. Its protein is CASSIGGNTGELFF.

This chain links TRBV27 with TRBJ1-3; no clear D. The CDR3 loop spans 16 amino acids. V shed 7 bases and J shed 0 bases, with 16 bases lying between them. Per germline, CDR1 MNHEY and CDR2 SMNVEV (reference sequence). The CDR3 coding sequence is TGTGCCAGCAAGTCGGCAGGAACCTCCTCTGGAAACACCATATATTTT. It yields the protein CASKSAGTSSGNTIYF.